The 32 T cell receptor beta chains below all came from one sample that was sequenced in a study of response to subunit inactivated influenza vaccine. TCRdb fed the RT-PCR reads into MiXCR, producing one record per CDR3 protein. The repertoire holds approximately 200,000 distinct CDR3 sequences, with under 15% as singletons. The sample was CD8+ T cells sorted from PBMCs, taken 5 days after vaccination. The receptor source for this set is a man in his fifties or sixties who received an inactivated influenza vaccine.

The genes are TRBV5-6 and TRBJ1-2; D remains ambiguous. V lost 5 bases to trimming and J lost 4 bases, with 12 bases between them. The CDR3 runs to 13 residues. Looked up from germline, CDR1 is SGHDT and CDR2 is YYEEEE. The CDR3 loop reads CASRTGPLYGYTF. The CDR3 coding sequence is TGTGCCAGCAGGACCGGGCCCCTCTATGGCTACACCTTC.

V is TRBV28 and J is TRBJ1-6; the D is unclear. This CDR3 has 18 residues. V lost 1 base, J lost 0 bases, and 13 bases lay in between. CDR1 is MDHEN, CDR2 SYDVKM, per germline. This CDR3 is CASSLLGRFDSYNSPLHF. In DNA form, the CDR3 reads TGTGCCAGCAGTTTATTAGGCAGGTTCGACTCCTATAATTCACCCCTCCACTTT.

The genes are TRBV7-9 and TRBJ2-5; TRBD1 might be the D (6 bases). Germline values: CDR1 SEHNR, CDR2 FQNEAQ (reference sequence). There are 15 residues in the CDR3. V lost 0 bases and J lost 1, with 9 bases in between. CDR3: CASSLAGTPQETQYF. For the CDR3, the DNA is TGTGCCAGCAGCTTAGCGGGGACACCCCAAGAGACCCAGTACTTC.

V gene TRBV27 combines with J gene TRBJ1-5; tentatively, D is TRBD1 (5 bases). Germline V gene lookup returns CDR1 MNHEY and CDR2 SMNVEV (reference sequence). Trimming took off 3 bases at V and 6 bases at J, with 21 bases between the two ends. The CDR3 has 17 amino acids. CDR3 in DNA: TGTGCCAGCAGTTTCAAAAATCCGGGACTACTTGGTCAGCCCCAGCATTTT. It encodes CASSFKNPGLLGQPQHF.

This chain joins TRBV13 and TRBJ2-3; 9 bases are a match to TRBD1. The CDR3 contains 16 residues. Germline V gene sequence: CDR1 PRHDT, CDR2 FYEKMQ (reference sequence). The trim removed 1 base at V and 3 bases at J, leaving 5 bases unmatched. CDR3 sequence: CASSLALTGGTDTQYF. The CDR3 DNA follows: TGTGCCAGCAGCTTAGCCCTGACAGGGGGTACAGATACGCAGTATTTT.

This clonotype was seen only a few times. The V gene is TRBV4-3, the J gene TRBJ1-2; D uncertain. Trimming left V 4 bases short and J 4 bases short, with 16 bases between. The CDR3 covers 15 residues. CDR1 and CDR2 from the germline V gene are LGHNA and YSLEER. CDR3: CASSRLGGNAYGYTF. The CDR3 DNA reads as TGCGCCAGCAGCCGACTGGGCGGGAACGCCTATGGCTACACCTTC.

This clonotype showed up just a few times. The CDR3 sequence: CASSRGGFQPQHF. Here the CDR3 DNA reads TGTGCCAGCAGCCGAGGGGGCTTTCAGCCCCAGCATTTT. The V and J genes are TRBV7-6 and TRBJ1-5; TRBD1 agrees at 7 bases. The germline V gene has CDR1 SGHVS and CDR2 FNYEAQ. Trimming cost V 5 bases and J 6 bases; bases outside gene matches: 4. The CDR3 contains 13 residues. Full variable domain (remainder filled in from reference TRBV7-6 and TRBJ1-5): GAGVSQSPRYKVTKRGQDVALRCDPISGHVSLYWYRQALGQGPEFLTYFNYEAQQDKSGLPNDRFSAERPEGSISTLTIQRTEQRDSAMYRCASSRGGFQPQHFGDGTRLSIL.

V gene TRBV6-1 combines with J gene TRBJ2-1; D may be TRBD2 (6 bases). V lost 7 bases and J 6 bases, leaving 22 bases between the germline ends. Germline assignment: CDR1 MNHNS and CDR2 SASEGT. The CDR3 is made up of 16 amino acids. The CDR3 protein is CASIPQGRDGSNEQFF. Written as DNA, the CDR3 is TGTGCCAGCATCCCCCAGGGCAGGGACGGGAGCAATGAGCAGTTCTTC.

The table lists this clonotype with a few counts. This chain uses TRBV7-3 with TRBJ2-3; TRBD2 agrees at 12 bases. CDR1 is SGHTA and CDR2 is FQGTGA in the germline V gene. The ends lost 8 bases at V and 0 bases at J; junction bases unmatched: 3. The CDR3 has 15 amino acids. CDR3 amino acids: CASATSGGSTDTQYF. CDR3 nucleotide sequence: TGTGCCAGCGCGACTAGCGGGGGTAGCACAGATACGCAGTATTTT.

This chain joins TRBV3-1 and TRBJ2-7; D tentatively fits TRBD1 or TRBD2 (5 bases each). Per the germline V gene, CDR1 is LGHDT and CDR2 is YNNKEL (reference sequence). V was cut by 6 bases and J by 1 base, with 19 bases left in between. The CDR3 totals 16 residues. The DNA of the CDR3 is TGTGCCAGCAGTCAGGGTCCCCTGACGGGATCCTACGAGCAGTACTTC. As protein: CASSQGPLTGSYEQYF.

This clonotype was recorded a few times. The rearrangement joins TRBV27 to TRBJ2-7; no clear D gene. CDR1 is MNHEY, CDR2 SMNVEV, per germline (reference sequence). The V end lost 4 bases, the J end lost 7 bases, and 11 bases lay between the germline ends. CDR3 length: 12 residues. The CDR3 loop reads CASSSLHREQYF. The DNA for the CDR3 is TGTGCCAGCAGTTCCCTCCATCGGGAGCAGTACTTC.

The gene calls are TRBV5-1 and TRBJ2-3; D is unclear. The germline V gene has CDR1 SGHRS and CDR2 YFSETQ. V gave up 0 bases and J gave up 1 base, with 9 bases separating them. The CDR3 is 15 amino acids. CDR3: CASSLVGPRTDTQYF. The CDR3 region has the DNA TGCGCCAGCAGCTTGGTAGGACCACGCACAGATACGCAGTATTTT.

The rearrangement links TRBV7-2 to TRBJ2-7; possibly TRBD1 for D (6 bases). There are 15 residues in the CDR3. Germline V lookup: CDR1 SGHTA, CDR2 FQGNSA. The germline V and J ends were trimmed by 5 bases and 6 bases, with 20 bases remaining between them. CDR3 sequence: CASSLAGGRVSEQYF. CDR3 sequence (DNA): TGTGCCAGCAGCCTTGCTGGGGGCAGGGTTTCCGAGCAGTACTTC. Using reference TRBV7-2 and TRBJ2-7 for the parts outside the CDR3, the full variable domain is GAGVSQSPSNKVTEKGKDVELRCDPISGHTALYWYRQSLGQGLEFLIYFQGNSAPDKSGLPSDRFSAERTGGSVSTLTIQRTQQEDSAVYLCASSLAGGRVSEQYFGPGTRLTVT.

This clonotype was observed a few times. The chain combines TRBV11-2 with TRBJ2-7; D gene ambiguous. CDR3 length equals 16 residues. Germline lookup yields CDR1 SGHAT and CDR2 FQNNGV. V lost 5 bases, J lost 2 bases, and 19 bases lay in between. The CDR3 DNA follows: TGTGCCAGCAGCCAAGATTTGGGCCAGCTCACCTACGAGCAGTACTTC. Protein product: CASSQDLGQLTYEQYF.

The chain is built from TRBV7-9 and TRBJ2-3; D is perhaps TRBD2 (6 bases). From germline, CDR1 is SEHNR and CDR2 FQNEAQ (reference sequence). This CDR3 region has 14 residues. V lost 0 bases to trimming and J lost 6 bases, with 10 bases between them. The CDR3 reads CASSLAPLADTQYF. In DNA, the CDR3 is TGTGCCAGCAGCTTAGCGCCTCTAGCGGATACGCAGTATTTT.

The gene calls are TRBV2 and TRBJ1-5; TRBD1 agrees at 7 bases. V lost 3 bases, J lost 4 bases, and 0 bases stayed unmatched. Per germline, CDR1 SNHLY and CDR2 FYNNEI. The CDR3 totals 13 residues. CDR3: CASSDRGNQPQHF. CDR3 coding DNA: TGTGCCAGCAGTGACAGGGGGAATCAGCCCCAGCATTTT. Full variable domain (rest looked up from reference TRBV2 and TRBJ1-5): EPEVTQTPSHQVTQMGQEVILRCVPISNHLYFYWYRQILGQKVEFLVSFYNNEISEKSEIFDDQFSVERPDGSNFTLKIRSTKLEDSAMYFCASSDRGNQPQHFGDGTRLSIL.

This clonotype has just a few counts. V gene TRBV12-3 or TRBV12-4 combines with J gene TRBJ2-2; 9 bases are a match to TRBD1. V shed 6 bases and J 2 bases; nucleotides not matched to a gene: 7. The CDR3 has 16 residues. The CDR3 reads CASRPRDRVNTGELFF. The CDR3 coding sequence is TGTGCCAGCAGACCCCGGGACAGGGTAAACACCGGGGAGCTGTTTTTT.

The chain employs TRBV20-1 and TRBJ1-2, with D possibly TRBD1 on 6 matching bases. The germline CDR1 and CDR2 sequences are DFQATT and SNEGSKA (reference sequence). Trimming took off 5 bases at V and 6 bases at J, with 13 bases between the two ends. This CDR3 region has 12 residues. Here the CDR3 reads CSAVQGRDGYTF. The CDR3 DNA reads as TGCAGTGCTGTTCAGGGGCGCGATGGCTACACCTTC.

The chain couples TRBV19 to TRBJ2-1, with 7 nucleotides matching TRBD2. This CDR3 has 14 amino acids. Germline V CDR1 and CDR2: LNHDA, SQIVND (reference sequence). V gave up 4 bases and J gave up 3 bases; unmatched junction bases: 3. CDR3 protein: CASSTGLFYNEQFF. Here the CDR3 DNA reads TGTGCCAGTAGTACGGGACTATTCTACAATGAGCAGTTCTTC. The entire variable domain, with the rest obtained from reference TRBV19 and TRBJ2-1, is as follows: DGGITQSPKYLFRKEGQNVTLSCEQNLNHDAMYWYRQDPGQGLRLIYYSQIVNDFQKGDIAEGYSVSREKKESFPLTVTSAQKNPTAFYLCASSTGLFYNEQFFGPGTRLTVL.

The J gene is TRBJ2-7, the V gene TRBV28, with a possible D match to TRBD1 (6 bases). CDR3 length: 14 amino acids. Trimming cost V 3 bases and J 5 bases, with 14 bases left between them. In germline, CDR1 is MDHEN, CDR2 SYDVKM. The CDR3 protein is CASSFRGWFHEQYF. CDR3 sequence (DNA): TGTGCCAGCAGTTTCAGGGGATGGTTCCACGAGCAGTACTTC.

For this clonotype: A much larger clone lies a single base off, so this may be a read error. The chain is built from TRBV10-3 and TRBJ2-3, with TRBD2 matching over 15 bases. Germline loops: CDR1 ENHRY, CDR2 SYGVKD. After removal of 5 bases from V and 6 bases from J, the junction contained 6 bases not matched to a gene. This CDR3 region has 16 residues. The CDR3 spells CAISTRTSGGADTQYF. CDR3 sequence (DNA): TGTGCCATCAGTACCCGGACTAGCGGGGGGGCGGATACGCAGTATTTT.

This chain joins TRBV20-1 and TRBJ2-7; 8 bases are a match to TRBD2. This CDR3 spans 14 amino acids. CDR1 DFQATT and CDR2 SNEGSKA come from the germline V gene (reference sequence). Trimming removed 4 bases from V and 1 base from J; junction bases left unmatched: 6. As DNA, the CDR3 is TGCAGTGCTACCCAGGGACTAGGATCCTACGAGCAGTACTTC. It yields the protein CSATQGLGSYEQYF.

In this sample, this clonotype turned up many times. The genes are TRBV4-3 and TRBJ1-4; D is perhaps TRBD1 (5 bases). The V end lost 0 bases, the J end lost 8 bases, and 16 bases lay between the germline ends. In germline, CDR1 is LGHNA, CDR2 YSLEER. The length of the CDR3 is 16 residues. CDR3 in DNA: TGCGCCAGCAGCCAAGATATAGGGATCGGGGGAGAAAAACTGTTTTTT. It encodes CASSQDIGIGGEKLFF.

This clonotype showed up just a few times. J is TRBJ2-1 and V is TRBV15, with 10 nucleotides matching TRBD1. CDR1 and CDR2 from the germline V gene are LNHNV and YYDKDF (reference sequence). J gave up 10 bases and V 4 bases, and 13 bases lay outside the gene matches. The CDR3 runs 16 residues. DNA for the CDR3: TGTGCCACCAGCACTGAAGTGGGGACAGGGGTTCAGGAGCAGTTCTTC. Its translation: CATSTEVGTGVQEQFF.

This chain joins TRBV6-5 and TRBJ2-3, with 7 positions matching TRBD2. Germline V lookup: CDR1 MNHEY, CDR2 SVGAGI. The CDR3 is 15 residues long. V lost 4 bases, J lost 2 bases, and 6 bases stayed unmatched. CDR3 nucleotide sequence: TGTGCCAGCAGTTCCGGGACTACCTCCACAGATACGCAGTATTTT. Protein product: CASSSGTTSTDTQYF.

This chain joins TRBV6-1 and TRBJ2-2; TRBD2 agrees at 8 bases. This CDR3 is 15 amino acids long. V gave up 5 bases and J gave up 4 bases; unmatched junction bases: 6. The germline CDR1 and CDR2 sequences are MNHNS and SASEGT. The CDR3 region has the DNA TGTGCCAGCAGTCGTATAGCGGGAACCACCGGGGAGCTGTTTTTT. Translating it yields CASSRIAGTTGELFF.

J is TRBJ2-5 and V is TRBV5-6, with TRBD1 matching 7 bases. Germline CDR1 reads SGHDT; CDR2 reads YYEEEE. The CDR3 length is 16 residues. V lost 0 bases to trimming and J lost 2 bases; unmatched junction nucleotides: 7. CDR3 sequence reads: CASSLDLGTAQETQYF. The CDR3 DNA reads as TGTGCCAGCAGCTTGGATTTAGGGACAGCACAAGAGACCCAGTACTTC.

The V call is TRBV9, the J call TRBJ2-7, with 8 bases fitting TRBD1. The ends lost 8 bases at V and 7 bases at J; junction bases unmatched: 8. The V gene's germline CDR1 is SGDLS and CDR2 YYNGEE. The CDR3 contains 12 residues. The CDR3 reads CASGQGTREQYF. DNA for the CDR3: TGTGCCAGTGGACAGGGAACTCGGGAGCAGTACTTC.

By share of the sample, this clonotype is medium-sized (0.01 to 0.1%). The V call is TRBV7-8, the J call TRBJ2-7, with D perhaps matching TRBD2 (6 bases). CDR1 and CDR2 from the germline V gene are SGHVS and FQNEAQ. CDR3 length: 13 amino acids. V was pared by 5 bases and J by 3 bases, with 11 bases between. CDR3 loop: CASSAGPLYEQYF. The CDR3 region has the DNA TGTGCCAGCAGCGCGGGACCTCTCTACGAGCAGTACTTC.

The rearrangement joins TRBV5-1 to TRBJ2-5, with D unclear. The germline V gene encodes CDR1 SGHRS and CDR2 YFSETQ. The CDR3 sequence is 13 residues long. The V and J ends lost 3 bases and 4 bases respectively, with 10 bases between them. The CDR3 loop reads CASSSWTGETQYF. CDR3 DNA sequence: TGCGCCAGCAGCTCCTGGACGGGAGAGACCCAGTACTTC. The variable domain in full, completed from reference TRBV5-1 and TRBJ2-5, reads KAGVTQTPRYLIKTRGQQVTLSCSPISGHRSVSWYQQTPGQGLQFLFEYFSETQRNKGNFPGRFSGRQFSNSRSEMNVSTLELGDSALYLCASSSWTGETQYFGPGTRLLVL.

This chain uses TRBV7-8 with TRBJ1-2; tentative D call: TRBD1 (5 bases). Between the trimmed V and J ends, which lost 2 bases and 5 bases, there was a span of 12 bases. The CDR3 sequence is 14 residues long. Germline V gene data show CDR1 as SGHVS and CDR2 as FQNEAQ. CDR3 DNA: TGTGCCAGCAGCTTATACAGGTCGACTTATGGCTACACCTTC. Residues: CASSLYRSTYGYTF.

Here the CDR3 reads CASSLPGLSGANVLTF. In nucleotides, the CDR3 is TGTGCCAGCAGTTTACCGGGCCTCTCTGGGGCCAACGTCCTGACTTTC. This chain joins TRBV2 and TRBJ2-6; unclear D gene. Trimming stripped 5 bases from V and 0 bases from J, with 11 bases between. The CDR3 has 16 amino acids. CDR1 SNHLY and CDR2 FYNNEI come from the germline V gene.